The clone carrying this T cell receptor (beta chain) has a handful of counts. What it recognizes is unknown. This entry comes from a study of beta chain features in type 1 diabetes. Looking at the study overall: All of the samples together had 107,917,701 sorted cells examined.

General study findings and limits: Moderate yet significant TCRB CDR3 shortening was seen in Type 1 diabetes patients in all four CD4+ subsets.

The CDR3 is 16 residues long. Germline V gene lookup returns CDR1 SGHNT and CDR2 YYREEE (reference sequence). V trimming: 4 bases; J trimming: 3 bases; junction bases outside the gene matches: 6. The study reverse transcribed the entire isolated RNA, so it sequenced expressed TCRB transcripts. Naive, central memory and regulatory T cell samples produced a mean of roughly 3.8 million reads. TCRdb's table, derived via immunoSEQ multiplex PCR, lists solely in-frame clones and lacks some. The data contain over 650,000 clones, over 11% of them singletons. The chain has TRBV5-4 and TRBJ2-1; 11 bases fit TRBD2. This clonotype was sampled from a man aged 18-30 years with type 1 diabetes. Sequencing was carried out using naive CD4+ T cells from blood. CDR3 DNA: TGTGCCAGCAGCATAACTAGCGGGAGTAACTACAATGAGCAGTTCTTC. Its protein product is CASSITSGSNYNEQFF.